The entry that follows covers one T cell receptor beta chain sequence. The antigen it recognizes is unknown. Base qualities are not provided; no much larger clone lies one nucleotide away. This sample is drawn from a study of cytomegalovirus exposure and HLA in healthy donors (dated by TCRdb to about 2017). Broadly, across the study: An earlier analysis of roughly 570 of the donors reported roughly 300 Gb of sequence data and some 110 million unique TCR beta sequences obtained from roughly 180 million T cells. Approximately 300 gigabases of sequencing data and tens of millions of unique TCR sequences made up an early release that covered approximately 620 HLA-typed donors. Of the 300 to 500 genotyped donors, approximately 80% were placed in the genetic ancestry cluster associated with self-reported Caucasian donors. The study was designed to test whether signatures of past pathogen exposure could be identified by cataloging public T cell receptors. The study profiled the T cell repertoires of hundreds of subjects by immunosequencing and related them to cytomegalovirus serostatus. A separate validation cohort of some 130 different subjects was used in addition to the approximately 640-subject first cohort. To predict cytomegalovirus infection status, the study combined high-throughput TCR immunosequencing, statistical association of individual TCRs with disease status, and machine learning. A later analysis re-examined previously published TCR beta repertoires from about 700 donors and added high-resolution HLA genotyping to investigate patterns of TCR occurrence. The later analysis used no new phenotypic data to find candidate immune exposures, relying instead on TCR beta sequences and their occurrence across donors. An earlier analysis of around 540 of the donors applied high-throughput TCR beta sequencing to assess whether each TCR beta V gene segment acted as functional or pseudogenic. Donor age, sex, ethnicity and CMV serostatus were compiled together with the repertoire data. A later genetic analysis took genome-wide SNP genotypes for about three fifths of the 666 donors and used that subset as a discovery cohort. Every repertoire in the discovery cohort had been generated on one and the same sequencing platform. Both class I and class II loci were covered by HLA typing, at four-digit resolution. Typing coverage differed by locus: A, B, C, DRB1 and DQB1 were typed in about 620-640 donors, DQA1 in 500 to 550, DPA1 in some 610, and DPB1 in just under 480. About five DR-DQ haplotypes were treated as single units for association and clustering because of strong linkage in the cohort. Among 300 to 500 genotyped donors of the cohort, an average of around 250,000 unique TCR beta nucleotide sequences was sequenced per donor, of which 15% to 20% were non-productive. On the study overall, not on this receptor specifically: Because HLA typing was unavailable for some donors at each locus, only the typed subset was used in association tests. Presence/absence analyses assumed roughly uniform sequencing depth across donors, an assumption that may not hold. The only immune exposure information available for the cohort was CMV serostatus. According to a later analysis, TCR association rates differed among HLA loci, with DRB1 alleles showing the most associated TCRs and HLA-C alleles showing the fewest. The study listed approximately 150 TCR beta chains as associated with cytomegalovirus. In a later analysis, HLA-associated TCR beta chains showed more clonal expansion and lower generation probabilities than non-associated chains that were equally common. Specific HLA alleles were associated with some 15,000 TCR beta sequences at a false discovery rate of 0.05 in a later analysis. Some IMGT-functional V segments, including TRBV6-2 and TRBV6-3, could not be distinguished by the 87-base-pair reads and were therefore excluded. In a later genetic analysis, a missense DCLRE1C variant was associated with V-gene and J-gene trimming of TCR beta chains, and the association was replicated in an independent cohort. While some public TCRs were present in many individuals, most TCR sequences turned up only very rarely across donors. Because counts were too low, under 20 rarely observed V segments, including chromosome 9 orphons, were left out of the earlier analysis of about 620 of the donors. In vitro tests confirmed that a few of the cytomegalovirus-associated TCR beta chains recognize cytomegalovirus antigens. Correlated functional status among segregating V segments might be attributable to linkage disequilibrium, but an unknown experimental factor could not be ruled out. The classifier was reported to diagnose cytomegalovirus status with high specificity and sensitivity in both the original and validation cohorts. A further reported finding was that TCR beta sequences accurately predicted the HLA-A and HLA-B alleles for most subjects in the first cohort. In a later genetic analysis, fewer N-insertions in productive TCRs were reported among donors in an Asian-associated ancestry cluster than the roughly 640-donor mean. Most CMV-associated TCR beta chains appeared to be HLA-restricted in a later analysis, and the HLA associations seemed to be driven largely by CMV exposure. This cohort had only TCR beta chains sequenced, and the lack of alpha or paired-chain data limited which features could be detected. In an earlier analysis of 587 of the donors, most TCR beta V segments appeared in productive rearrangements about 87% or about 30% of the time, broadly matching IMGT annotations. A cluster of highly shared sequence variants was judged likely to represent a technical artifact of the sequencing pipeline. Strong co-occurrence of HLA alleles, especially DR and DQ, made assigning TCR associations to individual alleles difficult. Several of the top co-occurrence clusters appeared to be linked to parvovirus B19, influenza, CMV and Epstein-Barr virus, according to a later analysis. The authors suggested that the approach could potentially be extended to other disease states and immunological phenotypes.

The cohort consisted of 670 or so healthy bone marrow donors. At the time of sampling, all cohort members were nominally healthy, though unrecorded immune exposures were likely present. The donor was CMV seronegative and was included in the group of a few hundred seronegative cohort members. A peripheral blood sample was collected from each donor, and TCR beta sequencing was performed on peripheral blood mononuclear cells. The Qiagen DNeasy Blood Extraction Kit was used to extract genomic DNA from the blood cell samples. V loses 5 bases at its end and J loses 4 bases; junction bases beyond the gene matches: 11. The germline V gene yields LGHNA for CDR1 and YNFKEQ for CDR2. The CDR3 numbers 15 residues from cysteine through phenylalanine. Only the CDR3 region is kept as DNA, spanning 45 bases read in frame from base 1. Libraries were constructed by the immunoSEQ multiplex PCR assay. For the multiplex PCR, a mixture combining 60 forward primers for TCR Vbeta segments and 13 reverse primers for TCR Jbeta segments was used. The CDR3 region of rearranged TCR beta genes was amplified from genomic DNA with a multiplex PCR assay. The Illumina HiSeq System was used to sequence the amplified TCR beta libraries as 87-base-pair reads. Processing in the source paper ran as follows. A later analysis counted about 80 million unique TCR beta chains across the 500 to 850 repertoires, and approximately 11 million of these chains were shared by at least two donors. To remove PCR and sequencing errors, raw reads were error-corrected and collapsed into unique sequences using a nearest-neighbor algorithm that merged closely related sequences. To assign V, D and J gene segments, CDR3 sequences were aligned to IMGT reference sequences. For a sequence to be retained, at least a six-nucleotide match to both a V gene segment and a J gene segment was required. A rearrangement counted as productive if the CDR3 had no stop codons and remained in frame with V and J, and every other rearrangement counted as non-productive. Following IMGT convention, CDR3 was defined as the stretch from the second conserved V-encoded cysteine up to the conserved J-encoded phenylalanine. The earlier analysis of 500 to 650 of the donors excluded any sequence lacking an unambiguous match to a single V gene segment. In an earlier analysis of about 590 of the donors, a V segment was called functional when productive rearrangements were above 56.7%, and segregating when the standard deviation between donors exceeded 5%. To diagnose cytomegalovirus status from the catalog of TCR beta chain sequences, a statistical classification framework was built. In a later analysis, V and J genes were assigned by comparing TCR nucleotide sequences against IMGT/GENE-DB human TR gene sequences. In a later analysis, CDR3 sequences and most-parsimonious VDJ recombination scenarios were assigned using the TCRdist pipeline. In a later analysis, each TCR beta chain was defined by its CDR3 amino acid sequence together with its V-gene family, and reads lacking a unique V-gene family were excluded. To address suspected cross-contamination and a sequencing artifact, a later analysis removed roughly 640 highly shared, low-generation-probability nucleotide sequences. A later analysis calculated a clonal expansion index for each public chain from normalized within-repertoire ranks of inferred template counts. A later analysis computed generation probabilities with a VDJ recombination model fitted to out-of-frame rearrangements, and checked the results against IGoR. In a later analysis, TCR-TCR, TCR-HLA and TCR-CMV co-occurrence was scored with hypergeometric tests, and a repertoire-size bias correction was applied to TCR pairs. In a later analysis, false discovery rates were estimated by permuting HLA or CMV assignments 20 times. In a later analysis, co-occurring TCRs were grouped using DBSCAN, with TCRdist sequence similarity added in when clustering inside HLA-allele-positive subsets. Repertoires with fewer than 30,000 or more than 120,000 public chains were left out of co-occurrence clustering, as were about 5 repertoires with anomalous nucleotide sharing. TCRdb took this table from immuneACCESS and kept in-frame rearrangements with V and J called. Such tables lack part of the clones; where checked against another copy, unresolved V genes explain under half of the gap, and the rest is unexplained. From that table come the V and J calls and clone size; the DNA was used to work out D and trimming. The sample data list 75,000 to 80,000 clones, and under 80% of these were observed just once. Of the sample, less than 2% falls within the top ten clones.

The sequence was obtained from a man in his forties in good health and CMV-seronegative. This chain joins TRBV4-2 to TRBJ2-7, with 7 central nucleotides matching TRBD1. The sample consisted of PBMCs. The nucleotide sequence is TGTGCCAGCAGCGAGAGTTGGGACAGACTATACGAGCAGTACTTC. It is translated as CASSESWDRLYEQYF.